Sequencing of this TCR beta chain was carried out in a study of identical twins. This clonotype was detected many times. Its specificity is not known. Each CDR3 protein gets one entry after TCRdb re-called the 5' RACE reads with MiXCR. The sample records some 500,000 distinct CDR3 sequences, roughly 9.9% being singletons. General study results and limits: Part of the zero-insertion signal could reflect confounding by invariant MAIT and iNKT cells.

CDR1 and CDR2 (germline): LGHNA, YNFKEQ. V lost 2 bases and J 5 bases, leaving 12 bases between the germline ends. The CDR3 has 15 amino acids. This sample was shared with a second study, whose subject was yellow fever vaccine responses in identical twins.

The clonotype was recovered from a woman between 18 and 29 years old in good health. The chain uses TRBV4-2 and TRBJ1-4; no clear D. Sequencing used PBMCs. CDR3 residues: CASSQSFGANEKLFF. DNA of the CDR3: TGTGCCAGCAGCCAAAGTTTCGGTGCAAATGAAAAACTGTTTTTT.